The 21 T cell receptor beta chains below all came from one sample that was sequenced in a study of Ad26.COV2.S vaccination and SARS-CoV-2 variants. The repertoire was sequenced with immunoSEQ multiplex PCR; TCRdb's copy has only in-frame clones and lacks some. This sample has some 520,000 clones, with 87% found just once. Treatment defined: roughly 18 received Ad26.COV2.S at low or high dose, single or two shots; about 5 received placebo; per-sample allocation not given. The samples date from day 63 after the first vaccine or placebo injection. The sample consisted of peripheral blood, taken in a trial of Ad26.COV2.S vaccine versus placebo. The receptor source for this set is a person aged 18-60 years who received the Ad26.COV2.S COVID-19 vaccine or a placebo.

The genes are TRBV15 and TRBJ1-5; no firm D call. This CDR3 region has 15 residues. V lost 0 bases, J lost 2 bases, and 8 bases lay in between. Germline V gene data show CDR1 as LNHNV and CDR2 as YYDKDF (reference sequence). The CDR3 DNA is TGTGCCACCAGCAGAGACAGACCGGGCAATCAGCCCCAGCATTTT. Translation: CATSRDRPGNQPQHF.

The chain uses TRBV18 and TRBJ1-1, with D perhaps matching TRBD1 (6 bases). This CDR3 is 15 amino acids long. V was trimmed by 5 bases and J by 4 bases, leaving 17 bases between them. CDR1 and CDR2 from the germline V gene are KGHSH and LQKENI. Here the CDR3 DNA reads TGTGCCAGCTCAGAGGCCCCAGGGGCGGGCACTGAAGCTTTCTTT. The encoded protein is CASSEAPGAGTEAFF.

CDR3: CASSVDSQGDYGYTF. The CDR3 region has the DNA TGTGCCAGCAGTGTGGATTCCCAGGGAGACTATGGCTACACCTTC. This chain connects TRBV25-1 to TRBJ1-2, with D perhaps matching TRBD1 (5 bases). V was pared by 4 bases and J by 3 bases, with 15 bases between. The CDR3 extends over 15 amino acids. Germline V gene lookup returns CDR1 MGHDK and CDR2 SYGVNS.

The chain employs TRBV24-1 and TRBJ2-4; no clear D. The CDR3 is made up of 13 amino acids. Germline V lookup: CDR1 KGHDR, CDR2 SFDVKD. V dropped 5 bases and J dropped 6 bases, with 10 bases sitting between them. CDR3 region: CATSGVPSNIQYF. The CDR3 DNA sequence: TGTGCCACCAGTGGTGTGCCATCAAACATTCAGTACTTC.

This clone was recorded only once. The chain couples TRBV7-2 to TRBJ1-2, with 7 bases fitting TRBD1. The CDR3 is 15 residues long. With V trimmed by 2 bases and J by 6 bases, 9 bases remained unmatched. Germline V gene sequence: CDR1 SGHTA, CDR2 FQGNSA. Written as DNA, the CDR3 is TGTGCCAGCAGCTTACAGACAGGGCTGCAGAATGGCTACACCTTC. This gives the protein CASSLQTGLQNGYTF.

The DNA for the CDR3 is TGCGCCAGCAGCTTGGGGGGCATGGGGAACACTGAAGCTTTCTTT. It encodes CASSLGGMGNTEAFF. This sequence joins TRBV5-1 and TRBJ1-1, with D perhaps matching TRBD1 (5 bases). The CDR3 contains 15 residues. V dropped 0 bases and J dropped 1 base, with 10 bases sitting between them. Germline loops: CDR1 SGHRS, CDR2 YFSETQ.

The chain uses TRBV19 and TRBJ1-5, with D possibly TRBD1 on 6 matching bases. Trimming took off 9 bases at V and 5 bases at J, with 17 bases between the two ends. Germline V gene sequence: CDR1 LNHDA, CDR2 SQIVND (reference sequence). CDR3 length: 14 residues. The CDR3 bases are TGTGCCAGAGGACCGGGACAACCACATCAGCCCCAGCATTTT. This gives the protein CARGPGQPHQPQHF. Full variable domain (rest looked up from reference TRBV19 and TRBJ1-5): DGGITQSPKYLFRKEGQNVTLSCEQNLNHDAMYWYRQDPGQGLRLIYYSQIVNDFQKGDIAEGYSVSREKKESFPLTVTSAQKNPTAFYLCARGPGQPHQPQHFGDGTRLSIL.

The chain carries TRBV28 and TRBJ1-6; the D is unclear. Germline values: CDR1 MDHEN, CDR2 SYDVKM. V was trimmed by 3 bases and J by 7 bases, leaving 10 bases between them. The length of the CDR3 is 14 residues. CDR3 amino acids: CASSLGLGNSPLHF. The CDR3 nucleotides read TGTGCCAGCAGTTTGGGTCTGGGAAATTCACCCCTCCACTTT.

The chain is built from TRBV4-1 and TRBJ2-4; D might be TRBD2 (6 bases). Trimming shortened V by 5 bases and J by 1 base, and 12 bases separated the two germline ends. CDR1 and CDR2 from the germline V gene are MGHRA and YSYEKL. This CDR3 has 15 residues. CDR3 loop: CASSGAGTAKNIQYF. The CDR3 DNA is TGCGCCAGCAGCGGTGCGGGAACGGCCAAAAACATTCAGTACTTC.

The rearrangement uses TRBV23-1 and TRBJ1-6; D is perhaps TRBD1 (5 bases). TRBV23-1 falls under the ORF class, with uncertain function. The CDR3 is made up of 16 amino acids. The V end lost 4 bases, the J end lost 8 bases, and 18 bases lay between the germline ends. CDR3 sequence: CASSRGGAQAHSPLHF. The DNA for the CDR3 is TGCGCCAGCAGTCGGGGGGGAGCTCAAGCCCATTCACCCCTCCACTTT.

The rearrangement uses TRBV11-1 and TRBJ2-1, with D perhaps matching TRBD2 (6 bases). Looked up from germline, CDR1 is SGHAT and CDR2 is FQDESV (reference sequence). V lost 3 bases and J lost 0, with 9 bases in between. The CDR3 is 15 amino acids. CDR3 sequence (DNA): TGTGCCAGCAGCTTGGCGGGGAGCTCCTACAATGAGCAGTTCTTC. Translated: CASSLAGSSYNEQFF.

The chain combines TRBV19 with TRBJ2-3; no firm D call. This CDR3 is built from 15 residues. Deletions cut 7 bases from V and 6 bases from J, with 20 bases between. Germline CDR1 is LNHDA and CDR2 is SQIVND (reference sequence). The CDR3 DNA reads TGTGCCAGTACCCCCCTGGTGGGTGCGAGCGATACGCAGTATTTT. Its protein product is CASTPLVGASDTQYF.

This clone occurred once. This chain joins TRBV4-3 and TRBJ2-6; possible D gene TRBD1, 6 bases. Trimming took off 3 bases at V and 4 bases at J, with 10 bases between the two ends. CDR1 is LGHNA, CDR2 YSLEER, per germline. The CDR3 consists of 15 residues. This CDR3 reads CASSQGAQGANVLTF. CDR3 DNA sequence: TGCGCCAGCAGCCAGGGGGCGCAAGGGGCCAACGTCCTGACTTTC.

This clone has only a few counts. The chain joins TRBV3-1 (or the pseudogene TRBV3-2) to TRBJ2-1; 7 nucleotides line up with TRBD2. The CDR3 has 17 amino acids. CDR1 LGHDT and CDR2 YNNKEL come from the germline V gene (reference sequence). J was trimmed by 0 bases and V by 2 bases; bases with no gene match: 7. CDR3 sequence (DNA): TGTGCCAGCAGCCAAAAAGGCTGGACTAGCTCCTACAATGAGCAGTTCTTC. Translation gives CASSQKGWTSSYNEQFF.

The chain couples TRBV18 to TRBJ2-7, with 8 bases matching TRBD1. After removal of 3 bases from V and 3 bases from J, the junction contained 7 bases not matched to a gene. Per the germline V gene, CDR1 is KGHSH and CDR2 is LQKENI. The CDR3 consists of 15 residues. The CDR3 reads CASSPTRDRSYEQYF. The CDR3 region has the DNA TGTGCCAGCTCACCCACCAGGGACAGGAGCTACGAGCAGTACTTC. Drawing the rest from reference TRBV18 and TRBJ2-7, the complete variable domain is NAGVMQNPRHLVRRRGQEARLRCSPMKGHSHVYWYRQLPEEGLKFMVYLQKENIIDESGMPKERFSAEFPKEGPSILRIQQVVRGDSAAYFCASSPTRDRSYEQYFGPGTRLTVT.

With respect to this clone: Other DNA sequences in the same sample also yield this CDR3. This chain links TRBV5-4 with TRBJ2-2; 8 nucleotides line up with TRBD2. J lost 5 bases, V lost 2 bases, and 5 bases had no gene match. There are 15 residues in the CDR3. Per germline, CDR1 SGHNT and CDR2 YYREEE (reference sequence). CDR3 nucleotides: TGTGCCAGCAGCTTAGCGGGAGTAGGGACCGGGGAGCTGTTTTTT. It yields the protein CASSLAGVGTGELFF.

The chain recombines TRBV21-1 with TRBJ2-1; TRBD2 is the table's D call and was not checked against the DNA. TRBV21-1 is shown as a pseudogene. The length of the CDR3 is 16 residues. CDR3: CASSKEAGPMVHEQFF. In nucleotides, the CDR3 is TGTGCCAGCAGCAAAGAGGCGGGTCCAATGGTCCATGAGCAGTTCTTC.

This chain joins TRBV4-3 and TRBJ2-7, with TRBD2 identical over 10 bases. V gave up 4 bases and J gave up 4 bases; unmatched junction bases: 7. The CDR3 has 15 amino acids. CDR1 and CDR2 from the germline V gene are LGHNA and YSLEER. The DNA for the CDR3 is TGCGCCAGCAGCCTTTTTAGCGGGAGGCTATACGAGCAGTACTTC. This codes for CASSLFSGRLYEQYF.

The gene calls are TRBV19 and TRBJ2-3; D is possibly TRBD1 (5 bases). Germline values: CDR1 LNHDA, CDR2 SQIVND (reference sequence). Trimming stripped 0 bases from V and 9 bases from J, with 10 bases between. This CDR3 has 13 residues. In DNA, the CDR3 is TGTGCCAGTAGTATAGAATCAGGGAACACGCAGTATTTT. It specifies CASSIESGNTQYF.

A remark on this clone: The same CDR3 also results from other DNA sequences found in this sample. The chain has TRBV7-9 and TRBJ2-1; no reliable D call. This CDR3 comprises 13 residues. V was pared by 1 base and J by 4 bases, with 5 bases between. Germline lookup yields CDR1 SEHNR and CDR2 FQNEAQ (reference sequence). In DNA form, the CDR3 reads TGTGCCAGCAGCTTAGGACTGTACAATGAGCAGTTCTTC. Encoded protein: CASSLGLYNEQFF.

Concerning this clone itself: The final CDR3 position lacks the conserved phenylalanine or tryptophan, pointing to a likely read error. The chain couples TRBV28 to TRBJ1-2; D unclear. CDR3 length equals 12 residues. Germline V lookup: CDR1 MDHEN, CDR2 SYDVKM. Deletions cut 2 bases from V and 8 bases from J, with 9 bases between. The CDR3 region has the DNA TGTGCCAGCAGTTTAATGGCAGGCGGCTACACCCTC. Translating gives CASSLMAGGYTL.